This T cell receptor (beta chain) was obtained from a study of shared clonotypes between healthy human individuals. Study summary: The study drew on two women and three men aged 18 to 49 as donors.

With V trimmed by 3 bases and J by 9 bases, 7 bases remained unmatched. The germline V gene encodes CDR1 SGHAT and CDR2 FQNNGV. CDR3 size: 15 residues. Each of the donors was a healthy adult who was HIV-negative and had not had a recent acute infection or vaccination. TCRdb's table, derived via immunoSEQ multiplex PCR, lists solely in-frame clones and lacks some. Of approximately 2.3 million clones detected, just over 90% appear once; the ten largest clones hold about 0.39%. The chain has TRBV11-2 and TRBJ2-1, with 11 nucleotides matching TRBD1. The TCR originated in a man between 18 and 35 years old in good health. Some clones in this sample may be carry-over from other donors' samples. Sequenced: naive CD4+ T cells from PBMCs. As for subset: CD45RA+ positively selected. The CDR3 loop is CASSFPGQGVAEQFF. The CDR3 DNA follows: TGTGCCAGCAGCTTCCCGGGACAGGGGGTGGCTGAGCAGTTCTTC.